What follows are 8 T cell receptor beta chains derived from one specimen sequenced in a study of T cell clusters in autoimmune cytopenias. One tube held mixed TRB-A and TRB-B primer pools for touch-down PCR. TCRdb re-called the multiplex PCR reads and shows each CDR3 protein once, DNA omitted. The sample includes 6,000 to 9,000 distinct CDR3 sequences. TRB amplification used 200 to 250 ng of peripheral blood genomic DNA. The specimen was peripheral blood. The source is a human donor with an autoimmune cytopenia or autoimmune hepatitis (not recorded which).

The chain employs TRBV5-1 and TRBJ2-3; the D call of TRBD2 rests on TCRdb alone, since no DNA is present to check it. Germline assignment: CDR1 SGHRS and CDR2 YFSETQ. This CDR3 comprises 15 residues. The CDR3 is CASSPRPGGENTQYF. The full variable domain, completed using reference TRBV5-1 and TRBJ2-3, is KAGVTQTPRYLIKTRGQQVTLSCSPISGHRSVSWYQQTPGQGLQFLFEYFSETQRNKGNFPGRFSGRQFSNSRSEMNVSTLELGDSALYLCASSPRPGGENTQYFGPGTRLTVL.

V is TRBV13 and J is TRBJ1-6; TCRdb picks TRBD1, but there is no DNA to check that call. The V gene's germline CDR1 is PRHDT and CDR2 FYEKMQ (reference sequence). This CDR3 has 15 residues. This CDR3 is CASSRGQGAGSPLHF.

The rearrangement uses TRBV6-6 and TRBJ1-4; TCRdb selects TRBD1, and the lack of DNA leaves this call unchecked. The CDR3 runs to 17 residues. Germline values: CDR1 MNHNY, CDR2 SVGAGI (reference sequence). The CDR3 loop reads CASQVGTAYVFFEKLFF.

V usage is TRBV11-1 and J usage is TRBJ2-5; no DNA is available, so the TRBD1 call from TCRdb remains unchecked. CDR1 and CDR2 (germline): SGHAT, FQDESV (reference sequence). CDR3 size: 13 residues. CDR3 sequence: CASNGGWQETQYF.

The J gene is TRBJ1-1, the V gene TRBV29-1; the TCRdb D gene call, TRBD1, has no DNA to confirm it. Germline V gene data show CDR1 as SQVTM and CDR2 as ANQGSEA. CDR3 size: 12 residues. CDR3 protein: CSVGTGNTEAFF.

The gene calls are TRBV5-5 and TRBJ1-1. The CDR3 runs 11 residues. Germline CDR1 is SGHKS and CDR2 is YYEKEE (reference sequence). CDR3 protein: CASSLLSEAFF.

Judged by frequency, this clonotype is large. The rearrangement joins TRBV6-5 to TRBJ1-1. Germline V gene data show CDR1 as MNHEY and CDR2 as SVGAGI. The CDR3 consists of 13 residues. This CDR3 is CASSYSEVTEAFF.

The chain employs TRBV6-5 and TRBJ1-1. The length of the CDR3 is 16 residues. CDR1 is MNHEY, CDR2 SVGAGI, per germline. The CDR3 reads CASSYSWTQMNTEAFF.